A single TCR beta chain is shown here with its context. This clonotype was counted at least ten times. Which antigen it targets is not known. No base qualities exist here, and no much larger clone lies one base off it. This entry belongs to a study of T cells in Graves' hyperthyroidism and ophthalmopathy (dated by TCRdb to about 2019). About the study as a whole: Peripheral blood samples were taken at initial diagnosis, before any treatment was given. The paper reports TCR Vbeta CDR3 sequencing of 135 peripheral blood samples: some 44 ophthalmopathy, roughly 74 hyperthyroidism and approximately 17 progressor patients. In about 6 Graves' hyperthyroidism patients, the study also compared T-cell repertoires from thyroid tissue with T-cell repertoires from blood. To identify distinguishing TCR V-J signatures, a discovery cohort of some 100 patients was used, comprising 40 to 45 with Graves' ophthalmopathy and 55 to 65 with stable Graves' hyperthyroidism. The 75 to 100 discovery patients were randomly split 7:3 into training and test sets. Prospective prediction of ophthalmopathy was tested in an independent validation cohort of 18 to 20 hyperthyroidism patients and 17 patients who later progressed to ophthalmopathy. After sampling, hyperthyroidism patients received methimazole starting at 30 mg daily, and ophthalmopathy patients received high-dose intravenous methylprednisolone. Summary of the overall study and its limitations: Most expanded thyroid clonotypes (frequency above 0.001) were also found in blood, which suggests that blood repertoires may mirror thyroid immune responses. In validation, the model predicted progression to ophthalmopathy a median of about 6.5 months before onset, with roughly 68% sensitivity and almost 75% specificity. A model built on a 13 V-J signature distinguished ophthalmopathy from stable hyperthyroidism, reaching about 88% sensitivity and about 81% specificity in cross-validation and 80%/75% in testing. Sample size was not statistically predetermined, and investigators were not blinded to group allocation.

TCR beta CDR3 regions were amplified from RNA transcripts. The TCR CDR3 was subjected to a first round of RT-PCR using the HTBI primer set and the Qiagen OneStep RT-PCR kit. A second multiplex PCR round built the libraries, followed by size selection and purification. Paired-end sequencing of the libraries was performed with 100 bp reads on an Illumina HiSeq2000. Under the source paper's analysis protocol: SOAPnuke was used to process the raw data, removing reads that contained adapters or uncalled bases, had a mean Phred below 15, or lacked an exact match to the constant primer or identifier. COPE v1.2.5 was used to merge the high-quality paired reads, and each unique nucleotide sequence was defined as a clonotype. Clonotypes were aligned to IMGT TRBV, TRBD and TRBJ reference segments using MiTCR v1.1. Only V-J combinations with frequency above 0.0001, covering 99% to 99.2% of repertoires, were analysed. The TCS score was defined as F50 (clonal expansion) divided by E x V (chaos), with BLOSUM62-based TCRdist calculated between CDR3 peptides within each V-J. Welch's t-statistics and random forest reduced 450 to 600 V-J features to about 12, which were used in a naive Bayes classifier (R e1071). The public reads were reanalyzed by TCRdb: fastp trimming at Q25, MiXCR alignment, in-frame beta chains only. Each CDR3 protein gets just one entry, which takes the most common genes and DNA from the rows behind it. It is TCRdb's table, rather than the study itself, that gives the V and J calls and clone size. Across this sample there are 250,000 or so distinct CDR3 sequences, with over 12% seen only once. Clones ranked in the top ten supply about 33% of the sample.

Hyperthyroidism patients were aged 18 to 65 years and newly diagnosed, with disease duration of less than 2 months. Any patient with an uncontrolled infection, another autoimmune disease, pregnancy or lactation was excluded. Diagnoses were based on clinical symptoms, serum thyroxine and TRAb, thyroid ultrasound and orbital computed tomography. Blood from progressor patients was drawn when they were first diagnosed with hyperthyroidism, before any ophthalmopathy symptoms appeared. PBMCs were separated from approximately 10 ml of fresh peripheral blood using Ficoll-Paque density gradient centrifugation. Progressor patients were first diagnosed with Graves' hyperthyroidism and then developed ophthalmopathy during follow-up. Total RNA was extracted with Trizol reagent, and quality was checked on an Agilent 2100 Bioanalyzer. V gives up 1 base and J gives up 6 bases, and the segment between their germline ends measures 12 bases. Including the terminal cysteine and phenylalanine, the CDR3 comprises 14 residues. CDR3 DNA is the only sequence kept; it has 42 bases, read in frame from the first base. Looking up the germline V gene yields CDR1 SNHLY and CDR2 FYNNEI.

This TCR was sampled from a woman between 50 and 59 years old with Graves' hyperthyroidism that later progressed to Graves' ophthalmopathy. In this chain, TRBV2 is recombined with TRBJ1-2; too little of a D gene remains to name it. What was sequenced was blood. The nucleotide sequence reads TGTGCCAGCAGTGAAGAGCGGACCGCGGATGGCTACACCTTC. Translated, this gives CASSEERTADGYTF.